The T cell receptor (beta chain) described here comes from a study of shared T cell receptors in the human thymus. Trimming shortened V by 3 bases and J by 0 bases, and 15 bases separated the two germline ends. The germline CDR1 and CDR2 sequences are GTSNPN and SVGIG (reference sequence). The CDR3 has 16 residues. The method was immunoSEQ multiplex PCR; TCRdb's version includes in-frame clones alone and lacks a portion of them. The sample yields some 720,000 clones, around 87% seen once. These data are also associated with another study on human thymus T cells. That publication notes: Thymic resections from corrective heart surgery supplied the tissue. Repertoires sampled from thymus and blood appeared biased in V and J gene usage. Thymic repertoires from unrelated individuals overlapped highly, related research reported.

Sequences were obtained from thymocytes. This TCR derives from a boy younger than two with a congenital heart defect. This chain connects TRBV30 to TRBJ1-3; D might be TRBD1 (6 bases). CDR3 DNA sequence: TGTGCCTGGAGGGGCACAGGGTTCTCCTCTGGAAACACCATATATTTT. It specifies CAWRGTGFSSGNTIYF.